The 15 T cell receptor beta chains below all came from one sample that was sequenced in a study of blood T cell repertoires in acute mononucleosis. Generated by immunoSEQ multiplex PCR, the TCRdb table keeps only in-frame clones and is missing some. The sample has about 1,700 clones; 20% are singletons. Time point here: convalescence about 6 months (5-8 months) after acute presentation (visit 7). The input for sequencing was EBV YVL epitope tetramer+ CD8+ T cells sorted from PBMCs, taken during convalescence from infectious mononucleosis. Subset here: CD8 T cells binding a tetramer with EBV BRLF1 109-117 peptide (YVL-BR). Receptor source: a woman under 30 with infectious mononucleosis caused by EBV.

This clone was detected ten times or more. J is TRBJ2-7 and V is TRBV21-1; TRBD2 is taken as the D call from the table, unchecked against the DNA. TRBV21-1 has pseudogene status. The CDR3 is 13 residues long. CDR3 DNA: TGTGCCAGCAGCTGGACTAGCTCCTACGAGCAGTACTTC. This gives the protein CASSWTSSYEQYF.

There are a few counts of this clone. With only one base between it and a far larger clone, this is likely a read error. The chain has TRBV27 and TRBJ2-7, with D tentatively TRBD1 (6 bases). CDR1 MNHEY and CDR2 SMNVEV come from the germline V gene (reference sequence). This CDR3 is built from 15 residues. The V gene lost 6 bases and the J gene lost 4 bases, with 19 bases spanning the gap. The CDR3 loop reads CASSQEGQLSYEQYF. CDR3 nucleotide sequence: TGTGCCAGCAGCCAAGAAGGACAGCTCTCGTACGAGCAGTACTTC.

This chain links TRBV25-1 with TRBJ2-7; D remains ambiguous. Judging by the DNA end, TRBJ2-1 fits better; the J call may be wrong. Germline lookup yields CDR1 MGHDK and CDR2 SYGVNS. This CDR3 is built from 11 residues. The CDR3 protein is CASCAQMEQFF. The CDR3 DNA is TGTGCCAGCTGTGCGCAAATGGAGCAGTTCTTC.

A few counts support this clone. A far larger clone is a single base away, which makes a read error likely. The gene calls are TRBV4-3 and TRBJ2-7; D possibly corresponds to TRBD1 (5 bases). V lost 6 bases and J 1 base, leaving 10 bases between the germline ends. The CDR3 length is 13 residues. Germline CDR1 reads LGHNA; CDR2 reads YSLEER. CDR3 nucleotide sequence: TGCGCCAGCAGTTACCAGGGTTCCTACGAGCAGTACTTC. This gives the protein CASSYQGSYEQYF.

This clone was seen a handful of times. V gene TRBV4-2 combines with J gene TRBJ2-5; D not resolved. V dropped 5 bases and J dropped 12 bases, with 13 bases sitting between them. Germline V lookup: CDR1 LGHNA, CDR2 YNFKEQ. The CDR3 covers 11 residues. CDR3 sequence reads: CASSLASKEYF. CDR3 bases: TGTGCCAGCAGCTTAGCCTCTAAGGAGTACTTC.

Comment on this clone: A read error likely explains this, since a far larger clone differs by one base. The V and J genes are TRBV25-1 and TRBJ2-6; D is perhaps TRBD1 (5 bases). CDR1 is MGHDK and CDR2 is SYGVNS in the germline V gene. This CDR3 contains 14 residues. CDR3 protein: CASSQGAGANDLTF. CDR3 DNA sequence: TGTGCCAGCAGCCAAGGGGCTGGGGCCAACGACCTGACTTTC. The variable domain in full, with the rest retrieved from reference TRBV25-1 and TRBJ2-6, is EADIYQTPRYLVIGTGKKITLECSQTMGHDKMYWYQQDPGMELHLIHYSYGVNSTEKGDLSSESTVSRIRTEHFPLTLESARPSHTSQYLCASSQGAGANDLTFGAGSRLTVL.

This clone was picked up a small number of times. A much larger clone differs by one base, so this may be a read error. This chain joins TRBV25-1 and TRBJ2-5; 12 bases line up with TRBD2. This CDR3 is 16 amino acids long. Germline CDR1 MGHDK, CDR2 SYGVNS. Unmatched junction bases numbered 12, after V lost 6 bases and J lost 7 bases. The CDR3 spells CASSLASGGAAGTQYF. The DNA for the CDR3 is TGTGCCAGCAGCTTGGCTAGCGGGGGGGCCGCGGGGACCCAGTACTTC.

V usage is TRBV6-4 and J usage is TRBJ2-7; TRBD1 is a possible D gene (6 bases). CDR1 and CDR2 from the germline V gene are MRHNA and SNTAGT. This CDR3 region has 14 residues. Trimming pared 6 bases from V and 2 bases from J, leaving 14 bases between. The CDR3 reads CASSRGYQTYEQYF. The DNA of the CDR3 is TGTGCCAGCAGCAGGGGTTACCAAACCTACGAGCAGTACTTC.

This clone has at least ten counts. V and J are TRBV14 and TRBJ2-7; D might be TRBD1 (5 bases). The CDR3 has 13 residues. Trimming left V 6 bases short and J 1 base short, with 10 bases between. Germline values: CDR1 SGHDN, CDR2 FVKESK. The CDR3 DNA is TGTGCCAGCAGTTACCAGGGTTCCTACGAGCAGTACTTC. Translated: CASSYQGSYEQYF. The variable domain in full, with the rest retrieved from reference TRBV14 and TRBJ2-7, is EAGVTQFPSHSVIEKGQTVTLRCDPISGHDNLYWYRRVMGKEIKFLLHFVKESKQDESGMPNNRFLAERTGGTYSTLKVQPAELEDSGVYFCASSYQGSYEQYFGPGTRLTVT.

In its sample, this clone was seen many times. This rearrangement joins TRBV25-1 to TRBJ2-7, with TRBD1 as a possible D gene (6 bases). Trimming left V 5 bases short and J 4 bases short, with 15 bases between. Per germline, CDR1 MGHDK and CDR2 SYGVNS. The CDR3 has 14 amino acids. CDR3 DNA sequence: TGTGCCAGCAGTTTAAGAGGGGGTGGGTACGAGCAGTACTTC. Its protein is CASSLRGGGYEQYF.

This clone appeared a few times. This chain connects TRBV23-1 to TRBJ2-4; D is uncertain. TRBV23-1 is designated an ORF whose function remains uncertain. This CDR3 is built from 16 residues. The V end was cut by 2 bases, the J end by 0 bases, with 11 bases between. In DNA, the CDR3 is TGCGCCAGCAGTCAAAAAGAGATCCTAGCCAAAAACATTCAGTACTTC. It encodes CASSQKEILAKNIQYF.

There are a few counts of this clone. The chain combines TRBV29-1 with TRBJ2-4; D unresolved. Near its end, the DNA agrees better with TRBJ2-1, so the J call may be wrong. Germline loops: CDR1 SQVTM, CDR2 ANQGSEA. The CDR3 has 11 amino acids. DNA for the CDR3: TGCAGCGTTGACTCTAGGAATGAGCAGTTCTTC. As protein: CSVDSRNEQFF.

This clone was detected once. A much larger clone differs from this one at a single base, so this may be a read error. Other DNA sequences in the same sample also yield this CDR3. This chain joins TRBV5-4 and TRBJ2-7; D possibly corresponds to TRBD2 (7 bases). Trimming removed 7 bases from V and 2 bases from J, with 22 bases in between. The CDR3 has 16 residues. In germline, CDR1 is SGHNT, CDR2 YYREEE (reference sequence). The CDR3 sequence: CASRSRGGGGTYEQYF. CDR3 coding DNA: TGTGCCAGCCGCTCTCGGGGCGGGGGCGGGACCTACGAGCAGTACTTC.

This sequence joins TRBV7-8 and TRBJ1-1; 8 bases match TRBD1. Germline CDR1 reads SGHVS; CDR2 reads FQNEAQ. The CDR3 extends over 14 amino acids. Unmatched junction bases numbered 2, after V lost 2 bases and J lost 3 bases. The chain's CDR3 is CASSLQGAHTEAFF. CDR3 DNA: TGTGCCAGCAGCTTACAGGGGGCGCACACTGAAGCTTTCTTT.

This clone was seen repeatedly, ten times or more. At one end, the junction sequence differs from germline, possibly due to a read error. V is TRBV6-5 and J is TRBJ2-7; D possibly corresponds to TRBD2 (6 bases). The CDR3 loop spans 14 amino acids. The germline V gene encodes CDR1 MNHEY and CDR2 SVGAGI. The CDR3 loop is CAISETGVLHEQYF. CDR3 bases: TGTGCCATCAGTGAGACGGGAGTCCTCCACGAGCAGTACTTC.